This passage covers 5 T cell receptor beta chains from one sample sequenced in a study of a mutant IDH1 vaccine in newly diagnosed glioma. Assay: immunoSEQ multiplex PCR; the TCRdb copy retains only in-frame clones and omits some. The table has tens of thousands of clones, about 83% seen once. Time point specified: baseline, week 1 (first vaccination visit). Described treatment: pre-vaccination baseline after standard-of-care therapy. The sample here was PBMCs, taken from a glioma patient treated with radiotherapy, temozolomide or both. Receptor source: a woman aged 45-59 years with glioma.

The chain recombines TRBV11-2 with TRBJ1-2, with D unresolved. Between the trimmed V and J ends, which lost 0 bases and 5 bases, there was a span of 7 bases. The CDR3 has 13 residues. Germline V gene data show CDR1 as SGHAT and CDR2 as FQNNGV. Written as DNA, the CDR3 is TGTGCCAGCAGCTTAGATAGAGCGTATGGCTACACCTTC. It is translated as CASSLDRAYGYTF.

This clone was observed a handful of times. The CDR3 DNA is TGTGCCAGCAGTTCCCCGGGACTGGGCAATCAGCCCCAGCATTTT. This encodes CASSSPGLGNQPQHF. The chain carries TRBV28 and TRBJ1-5, with D possibly being TRBD1 (5 bases). From germline, CDR1 is MDHEN and CDR2 SYDVKM. The CDR3 has 15 residues. The V end lost 4 bases, the J end lost 2 bases, and 12 bases lay between the germline ends.

J is TRBJ2-7 and V is TRBV5-1; D gene uncertain. Germline CDR1 is SGHRS and CDR2 is YFSETQ. V was trimmed by 4 bases and J by 2 bases, leaving 10 bases between them. The CDR3 totals 13 residues. As DNA, the CDR3 is TGCGCCAGCAGCCGGATTCCGGCCTACGAGCAGTACTTC. It codes for CASSRIPAYEQYF.

This chain uses TRBV6-6 with TRBJ2-2, with 10 bases matching TRBD1. The CDR3 runs to 15 residues. V dropped 7 bases and J dropped 3; count of bases not matched to a gene: 5. Germline CDR1 reads MNHNY; CDR2 reads SVGAGI (reference sequence). CDR3 sequence reads: CASIDRGRDTGELFF. As DNA, the CDR3 is TGTGCCAGCATTGACAGGGGGCGAGACACCGGGGAGCTGTTTTTT.

The CDR3 nucleotides are TGTGCCAGCTCACCAGAGGAGACCCAGTACTTC. Amino acid sequence: CASSPEETQYF. The chain combines TRBV18 with TRBJ2-5; no clear D gene. The germline CDR1 and CDR2 sequences are KGHSH and LQKENI. V was clipped by 2 bases and J by 5 bases, with 3 bases between them. This CDR3 spans 11 amino acids.